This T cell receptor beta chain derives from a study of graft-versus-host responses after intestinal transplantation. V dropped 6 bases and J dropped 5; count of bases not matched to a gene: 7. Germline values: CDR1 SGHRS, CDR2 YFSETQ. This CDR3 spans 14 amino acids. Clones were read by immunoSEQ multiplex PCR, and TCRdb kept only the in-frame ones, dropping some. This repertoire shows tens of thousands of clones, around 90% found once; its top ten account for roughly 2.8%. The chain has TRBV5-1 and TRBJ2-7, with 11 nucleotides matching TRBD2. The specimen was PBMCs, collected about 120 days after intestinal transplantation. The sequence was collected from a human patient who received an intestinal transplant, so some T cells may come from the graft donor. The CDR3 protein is CASKDLAGGNEQYF. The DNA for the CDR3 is TGCGCCAGCAAGGATCTAGCGGGGGGTAACGAGCAGTACTTC. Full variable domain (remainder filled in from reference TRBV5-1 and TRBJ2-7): KAGVTQTPRYLIKTRGQQVTLSCSPISGHRSVSWYQQTPGQGLQFLFEYFSETQRNKGNFPGRFSGRQFSNSRSEMNVSTLELGDSALYLCASKDLAGGNEQYFGPGTRLTVT.